The 13 T cell receptor beta chains reported below all come from one sample, sequenced in a study of cytomegalovirus exposure and HLA in healthy donors. PCR employed 60 Vbeta and 13 Jbeta primers. The method was immunoSEQ multiplex PCR; TCRdb's version includes in-frame clones alone and lacks a portion of them. The sample shows 100,000 to 150,000 clones, about 79% of them seen only once. Sequenced sample: PBMCs. All receptors derive from a man in his fifties in good health and CMV-seronegative.

The rearrangement joins TRBV9 to TRBJ2-5; 14 nucleotides align to TRBD2. Germline CDR1 is SGDLS and CDR2 is YYNGEE. This CDR3 has 17 residues. V trimming: 4 bases; J trimming: 5 bases; junction bases outside the gene matches: 10. The CDR3 is CASSLGLAGGLRETQYF. CDR3 coding DNA: TGTGCCAGCAGCCTAGGACTAGCGGGGGGCCTTCGTGAGACCCAGTACTTC.

This chain uses TRBV19 with TRBJ2-1, with a possible D match to TRBD2 (7 bases). Trimming took off 9 bases at V and 4 bases at J, with 19 bases between the two ends. CDR3 length: 15 amino acids. Germline CDR1 is LNHDA and CDR2 is SQIVND (reference sequence). CDR3: CASAQGGAGYNEQFF. CDR3 coding DNA: TGTGCCAGCGCTCAAGGGGGGGCGGGGTACAATGAGCAGTTCTTC.

This clone showed up just once. V is TRBV5-1 and J is TRBJ1-2; 8 positions match TRBD1. The CDR3 spans 14 residues. The ends lost 7 bases at V and 5 bases at J; junction bases unmatched: 10. The germline gives CDR1 SGHRS, CDR2 YFSETQ. The CDR3 loop reads CASRRGDRSYGYTF. CDR3 bases: TGCGCCAGCCGTAGGGGGGACAGGAGTTATGGCTACACCTTC.

Worth noting for this clone: Other DNA sequences in the same sample also yield this CDR3. V and J are TRBV18 and TRBJ2-5; D not certain. CDR1 and CDR2 (germline): KGHSH, LQKENI. Trimming took 6 bases from V and 0 from J, leaving 8 bases between them. The CDR3 totals 13 residues. The CDR3 region has the DNA TGTGCCAGCTCCCCCGGGTACCAAGAGACCCAGTACTTC. Its translation is CASSPGYQETQYF. The entire variable domain, with the rest obtained from reference TRBV18 and TRBJ2-5, is as follows: NAGVMQNPRHLVRRRGQEARLRCSPMKGHSHVYWYRQLPEEGLKFMVYLQKENIIDESGMPKERFSAEFPKEGPSILRIQQVVRGDSAAYFCASSPGYQETQYFGPGTRLLVL.

The chain has TRBV5-4 and TRBJ2-7; 11 positions match TRBD2. Germline V CDR1 and CDR2: SGHNT, YYREEE (reference sequence). J lost 5 bases, V lost 4 bases, and 11 bases had no gene match. CDR3 size: 16 residues. DNA for the CDR3: TGTGCCAGCAGCCCCAGCCTAGCGGGGGGATGGAACGAGCAGTACTTC. It specifies CASSPSLAGGWNEQYF.

The CDR3 here is CASSPRQGAPGGGANVLTF. The DNA of the CDR3 is TGTGCCAGCTCCCCCCGACAGGGGGCCCCGGGTGGTGGGGCCAACGTCCTGACTTTC. The rearrangement links TRBV18 to TRBJ2-6, with 10 bases lining up with TRBD1. This CDR3 is built from 19 residues. With V trimmed by 6 bases and J by 3 bases, 14 bases remained unmatched. Germline assignment: CDR1 KGHSH and CDR2 LQKENI.

J is TRBJ2-1 and V is TRBV7-3, with 11 nucleotides matching TRBD2. The CDR3 runs 15 residues. The germline CDR1 and CDR2 sequences are SGHTA and FQGTGA. V gave up 5 bases and J gave up 2 bases; unmatched junction bases: 2. The DNA for the CDR3 is TGTGCCAGCAGCGCGACTAGCGGGGCCTACAATGAGCAGTTCTTC. It codes for CASSATSGAYNEQFF.

V is TRBV7-3 and J is TRBJ1-2; unclear D gene. Germline V CDR1 and CDR2: SGHTA, FQGTGA. The CDR3 covers 10 residues. V lost 2 bases, J lost 9 bases, and 4 bases lay in between. The CDR3 is CASSLHRYTF. In DNA, the CDR3 is TGTGCCAGCAGCTTACATCGCTACACCTTC.

The chain uses TRBV7-9 and TRBJ1-1; D uncertain. Germline V gene lookup returns CDR1 SEHNR and CDR2 FQNEAQ (reference sequence). The CDR3 is made up of 13 amino acids. The V end lost 7 bases, the J end lost 1 base, and 10 bases lay between the germline ends. CDR3 bases: TGTGCCAGCACCTCGGGAGAGAACACTGAAGCTTTCTTT. It codes for CASTSGENTEAFF.

The rearrangement joins TRBV2 to TRBJ2-1, with D maybe TRBD1 (6 bases). The ends were cut back, 10 bases at V and 6 bases at J, with 19 bases in the middle. The length of the CDR3 is 14 residues. CDR1 SNHLY and CDR2 FYNNEI come from the germline V gene. CDR3 amino acids: CATTPGHRSNEQFF. CDR3 DNA sequence: TGTGCCACCACGCCGGGACACCGATCCAATGAGCAGTTCTTC.

J is TRBJ1-2 and V is TRBV11-2; no clear D. This CDR3 is 16 amino acids long. V was pared by 4 bases and J by 4 bases, with 19 bases between. Looked up from germline, CDR1 is SGHAT and CDR2 is FQNNGV. CDR3 protein: CASSSAGREGSYGYTF. In nucleotides, the CDR3 is TGTGCCAGCAGCTCTGCCGGCAGAGAGGGAAGCTATGGCTACACCTTC.

This chain's CDR3 is CASSPPDRPNTEAFF. CDR3 nucleotides: TGCGCCAGCAGCCCGCCGGACAGACCGAACACTGAAGCTTTCTTT. The chain combines TRBV5-1 with TRBJ1-1; tentative D call: TRBD1 (6 bases). Germline assignment: CDR1 SGHRS and CDR2 YFSETQ. This CDR3 is built from 15 residues. V lost 4 bases to trimming and J lost 1 base, with 14 bases between them.

This clone has more than one count but fewer than ten. The J gene is TRBJ1-2, the V gene TRBV7-2; unclear D gene. Germline CDR1 SGHTA, CDR2 FQGNSA. Trimming stripped 1 base from V and 2 bases from J, with 8 bases between. The CDR3 consists of 14 residues. CDR3 protein: CASSLGSVNYGYTF. CDR3 nucleotide sequence: TGTGCCAGCAGCTTAGGGTCAGTCAACTATGGCTACACCTTC.